These 30 T cell receptor beta chains were sequenced from one sample in a study of T cells expressing NK-cell markers. No DNA is given; TCRdb re-called the 5' RACE reads and lists each CDR3 protein once. Its listing shows about 460,000 distinct CDR3 sequences. The sample was blood T cells: a sorted CD56 or NKG2C T cell subset, CD4+ or CD8+ T cells, or bulk PBMC T cells (not recorded which). Receptors originate from a woman in her 50s in good health.

The V call is TRBV27, the J call TRBJ2-7; TCRdb picks TRBD1, but there is no DNA to check that call. CDR1 is MNHEY and CDR2 is SMNVEV in the germline V gene (reference sequence). The CDR3 is 13 amino acids. The CDR3 sequence: CASSLSEGAEQYF.

The genes are TRBV29-1 and TRBJ1-2; the TRBD1 assignment by TCRdb is unverifiable without DNA. The germline gives CDR1 SQVTM, CDR2 ANQGSEA. The CDR3 totals 16 residues. The CDR3 protein is CSVESSGTGTVYGYTF.

The chain couples TRBV27 to TRBJ1-2; with no DNA, the TCRdb D assignment of TRBD1 cannot be verified. Germline CDR1 and CDR2: MNHEY and SMNVEV (reference sequence). The CDR3 covers 14 residues. CDR3 residues: CASSLRDSPWLVTF.

The chain is built from TRBV11-2 and TRBJ2-1; no DNA is available, so the TRBD2 call from TCRdb remains unchecked. The CDR3 totals 16 residues. Germline lookup yields CDR1 SGHAT and CDR2 FQNNGV. CDR3 residues: CASSLARTSGYYEQFF.

V usage is TRBV19 and J usage is TRBJ2-3. CDR3 size: 15 residues. Per the germline V gene, CDR1 is LNHDA and CDR2 is SQIVND (reference sequence). The CDR3 sequence: CASSIGAGPTDTQYF. Complete variable domain (other parts from reference TRBV19 and TRBJ2-3): DGGITQSPKYLFRKEGQNVTLSCEQNLNHDAMYWYRQDPGQGLRLIYYSQIVNDFQKGDIAEGYSVSREKKESFPLTVTSAQKNPTAFYLCASSIGAGPTDTQYFGPGTRLTVL.

V gene TRBV20-1 combines with J gene TRBJ2-4; TCRdb outputs TRBD2, but without DNA this stays unchecked. CDR3 length: 12 residues. Germline V lookup: CDR1 DFQATT, CDR2 SNEGSKA (reference sequence). The CDR3 reads CSAGDYINIQYF.

The chain recombines TRBV21-1 with TRBJ1-2; there is no DNA to check the TCRdb D call of TRBD1. TRBV21-1 is labeled a pseudogene. This CDR3 is built from 13 residues. This CDR3 is CASPEPGDYGYTF.

This chain links TRBV28 with TRBJ2-2. Germline CDR1 reads MDHEN; CDR2 reads SYDVKM. This CDR3 spans 12 amino acids. This CDR3 is CASVTPNGELFF.

The V and J genes are TRBV20-1 and TRBJ2-1; absent DNA, TCRdb's TRBD2 call cannot be checked. The CDR3 consists of 16 residues. The germline V gene encodes CDR1 DFQATT and CDR2 SNEGSKA (reference sequence). The CDR3 spells CSAPSGASSSYNEQFF.

The V call is TRBV12-3 or TRBV12-4, the J call TRBJ2-3; TCRdb lists TRBD2, though no DNA is available to test this call. The CDR3 consists of 15 residues. The CDR3 spells CASSWGLAGGETQYF.

V usage is TRBV10-3 and J usage is TRBJ1-1; as DNA is missing, the TRBD1 call by TCRdb cannot be tested. CDR3 length: 15 amino acids. CDR1 is ENHRY, CDR2 SYGVKD, per germline. CDR3 protein: CAISRPGTGNTEAFF.

V gene TRBV20-1 combines with J gene TRBJ1-2; the D gene TCRdb calls, TRBD1, cannot be checked with no DNA. This CDR3 contains 15 residues. The germline V gene encodes CDR1 DFQATT and CDR2 SNEGSKA (reference sequence). The chain's CDR3 is CSANLPPGGNYGYTF.

The chain couples TRBV5-1 to TRBJ2-3; TCRdb returns TRBD1, unconfirmable since there is no DNA. In germline, CDR1 is SGHRS, CDR2 YFSETQ. The CDR3 sequence is 17 residues long. The CDR3 here is CASRQITGTKSTDTQYF. Full variable domain (missing parts from reference TRBV5-1 and TRBJ2-3): KAGVTQTPRYLIKTRGQQVTLSCSPISGHRSVSWYQQTPGQGLQFLFEYFSETQRNKGNFPGRFSGRQFSNSRSEMNVSTLELGDSALYLCASRQITGTKSTDTQYFGPGTRLTVL.

This chain links TRBV27 with TRBJ2-1; TCRdb gives TRBD1 as the D gene, but with no DNA this cannot be confirmed. CDR1 and CDR2 from the germline V gene are MNHEY and SMNVEV (reference sequence). The CDR3 is 15 residues long. The CDR3 sequence is CASSFSSVPNSEQFF.

The CDR3 is CASSVMSSGSLQETQYF. This sequence joins TRBV2 and TRBJ2-5; the TRBD2 assignment by TCRdb is unverifiable without DNA. Per germline, CDR1 SNHLY and CDR2 FYNNEI. The length of the CDR3 is 17 residues. Full variable domain (outside the CDR3, taken from reference TRBV2 and TRBJ2-5): EPEVTQTPSHQVTQMGQEVILRCVPISNHLYFYWYRQILGQKVEFLVSFYNNEISEKSEIFDDQFSVERPDGSNFTLKIRSTKLEDSAMYFCASSVMSSGSLQETQYFGPGTRLLVL.

The rearrangement uses TRBV28 and TRBJ2-5; the TRBD1 assignment by TCRdb is unverifiable without DNA. The CDR3 is 15 amino acids. Germline CDR1 reads MDHEN; CDR2 reads SYDVKM. The CDR3 spells CASSLGSGALGTQYF. Supplemented by reference TRBV28 and TRBJ2-5, the full variable domain reads DVKVTQSSRYLVKRTGEKVFLECVQDMDHENMFWYRQDPGLGLRLIYFSYDVKMKEKGDIPEGYSVSREKKERFSLILESASTNQTSMYLCASSLGSGALGTQYFGPGTRLLVL.

V usage is TRBV6-2 or TRBV6-3 and J usage is TRBJ2-3; TCRdb's D call of TRBD1 is untestable without DNA. The CDR3 totals 16 residues. Germline loops: CDR1 MNHEY, CDR2 SVGEGT. The chain's CDR3 is CASSNLWTPRGDTQYF.

J is TRBJ2-1 and V is TRBV6-2 or TRBV6-3; TCRdb lists TRBD1, though no DNA is available to test this call. Germline CDR1 is MNHEY and CDR2 is SVGEGT. There are 16 residues in the CDR3. The CDR3 protein is CASNLMAGTGVNEQFF.

The J gene is TRBJ2-7, the V gene TRBV6-1; the TCRdb D gene call, TRBD2, has no DNA to confirm it. In germline, CDR1 is MNHNS, CDR2 SASEGT. The CDR3 is 15 residues long. CDR3 sequence: CASSKLAGGPYEQYF.

The V and J genes are TRBV12-3 or TRBV12-4 and TRBJ2-5; TCRdb indicates TRBD2, and absent DNA this call remains unverified. This CDR3 contains 14 residues. CDR3 sequence: CASAGGAGEETQYF.

V is TRBV11-2 and J is TRBJ2-1; as DNA is missing, the TRBD1 call by TCRdb cannot be tested. The CDR3 consists of 17 residues. Germline V gene sequence: CDR1 SGHAT, CDR2 FQNNGV. The CDR3 spells CASSFSSGGSSYNEQFF.

This rearrangement joins TRBV7-2 to TRBJ2-1. This CDR3 spans 16 amino acids. The germline V gene has CDR1 SGHTA and CDR2 FQGNSA. The CDR3 loop is CASSFSGSSAYNEQFF.

The chain recombines TRBV20-1 with TRBJ1-1. The CDR3 covers 13 residues. The germline gives CDR1 DFQATT, CDR2 SNEGSKA (reference sequence). The CDR3 sequence is CSAGPLRGTEAFF.

The chain joins TRBV3-1 to TRBJ2-3; TCRdb's D call of TRBD2 is untestable without DNA. Per the germline V gene, CDR1 is LGHDT and CDR2 is YNNKEL (reference sequence). CDR3 length: 15 residues. CDR3 loop: CASSSGSGRTNTQYF.

V and J are TRBV14 and TRBJ2-3; TCRdb indicates TRBD1, and absent DNA this call remains unverified. This CDR3 has 15 residues. Germline V gene lookup returns CDR1 SGHDN and CDR2 FVKESK. The CDR3 is CASSGTGISTDTQYF.

The chain couples TRBV5-1 to TRBJ2-3; the TCRdb call, TRBD2, lacks DNA for checking. Germline values: CDR1 SGHRS, CDR2 YFSETQ. This CDR3 spans 15 amino acids. The CDR3 loop reads CASSQGGTYTDTQYF.

The chain has TRBV12-3 or TRBV12-4 and TRBJ2-7; TCRdb proposes TRBD1, but this gene call is untestable without DNA. The CDR3 has 13 residues. The CDR3 loop is CASTGDRTYEQYF.

The V call is TRBV7-8, the J call TRBJ2-2; TCRdb indicates TRBD1, and absent DNA this call remains unverified. Looked up from germline, CDR1 is SGHVS and CDR2 is FQNEAQ. This CDR3 spans 15 amino acids. The CDR3 loop reads CATSRGTVTSGELFF. Supplemented by reference TRBV7-8 and TRBJ2-2, the full variable domain reads GAGVSQSPRYKVAKRGQDVALRCDPISGHVSLFWYQQALGQGPEFLTYFQNEAQLDKSGLPSDRFFAERPEGSVSTLKIQRTQQEDSAVYLCATSRGTVTSGELFFGEGSRLTVL.

The CDR3 sequence: CASSQLLTRTNYGYTF. The chain is built from TRBV3-1 and TRBJ1-2. CDR1 and CDR2 (germline): LGHDT, YNNKEL (reference sequence). The CDR3 length is 16 residues.

This chain connects TRBV5-1 to TRBJ1-6. CDR3 length: 15 residues. Germline CDR1 and CDR2: SGHRS and YFSETQ. The CDR3: CASSWAREANSPLHF. Together with reference TRBV5-1 and TRBJ1-6, the CDR3 gives the full variable domain: KAGVTQTPRYLIKTRGQQVTLSCSPISGHRSVSWYQQTPGQGLQFLFEYFSETQRNKGNFPGRFSGRQFSNSRSEMNVSTLELGDSALYLCASSWAREANSPLHFGNGTRLTVT.